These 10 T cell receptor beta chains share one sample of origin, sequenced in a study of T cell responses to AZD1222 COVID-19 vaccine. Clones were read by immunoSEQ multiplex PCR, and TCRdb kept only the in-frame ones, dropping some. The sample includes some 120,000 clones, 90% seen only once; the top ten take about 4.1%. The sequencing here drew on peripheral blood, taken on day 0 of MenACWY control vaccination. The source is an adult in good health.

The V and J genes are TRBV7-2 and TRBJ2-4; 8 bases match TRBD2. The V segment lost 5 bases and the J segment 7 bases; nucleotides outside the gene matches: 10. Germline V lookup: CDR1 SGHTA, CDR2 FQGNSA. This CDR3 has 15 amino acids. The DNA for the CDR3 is TGTGCCAGCAGCCGGGGGGGAGCCAGGGTTAACATTCAGTACTTC. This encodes CASSRGGARVNIQYF.

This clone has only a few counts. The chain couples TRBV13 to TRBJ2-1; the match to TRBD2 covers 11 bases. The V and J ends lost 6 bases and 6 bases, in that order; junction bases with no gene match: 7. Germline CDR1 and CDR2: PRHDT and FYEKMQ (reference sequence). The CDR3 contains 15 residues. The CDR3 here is CASRLAGGPLNEQFF. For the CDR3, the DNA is TGTGCCAGCAGGCTAGCGGGGGGACCCCTCAATGAGCAGTTCTTC.

The CDR3 spells CASSSSSSSGNTIYF. CDR3 nucleotide sequence: TGTGCCAGCTCATCAAGTTCCTCCTCTGGAAACACCATATATTTT. The chain combines TRBV18 with TRBJ1-3, with no clear D. V was shortened by 5 bases and J by 0 bases, with 11 bases between the two germline ends. The CDR3 sequence is 15 residues long. Germline CDR1 is KGHSH and CDR2 is LQKENI.

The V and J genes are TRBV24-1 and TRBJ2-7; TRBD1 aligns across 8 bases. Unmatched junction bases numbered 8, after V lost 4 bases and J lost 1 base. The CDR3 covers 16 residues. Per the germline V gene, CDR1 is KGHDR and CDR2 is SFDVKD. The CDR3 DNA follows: TGTGCCACCAGTGAAGCCACAGGACAGGGATCCTACGAGCAGTACTTC. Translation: CATSEATGQGSYEQYF.

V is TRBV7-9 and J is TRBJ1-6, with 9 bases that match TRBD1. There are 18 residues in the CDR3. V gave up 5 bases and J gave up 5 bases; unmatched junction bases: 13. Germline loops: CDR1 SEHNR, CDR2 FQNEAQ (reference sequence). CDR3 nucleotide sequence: TGTGCCAGCAGCCCGACCGGGACAGGGTTGCGCAATAATTCACCCCTCCACTTT. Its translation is CASSPTGTGLRNNSPLHF.

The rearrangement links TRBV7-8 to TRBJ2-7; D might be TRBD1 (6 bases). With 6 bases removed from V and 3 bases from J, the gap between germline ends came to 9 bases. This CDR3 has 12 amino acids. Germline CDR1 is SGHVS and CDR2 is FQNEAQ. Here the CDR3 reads CASRGGSYEQYF. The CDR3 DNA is TGTGCCAGCAGAGGGGGTAGCTACGAGCAGTACTTC.

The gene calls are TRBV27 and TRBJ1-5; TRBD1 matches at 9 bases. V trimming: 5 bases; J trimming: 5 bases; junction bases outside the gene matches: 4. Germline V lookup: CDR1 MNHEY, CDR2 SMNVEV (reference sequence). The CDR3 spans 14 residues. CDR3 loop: CASSTDRGDQPQHF. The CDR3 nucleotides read TGTGCCAGCAGTACAGACAGGGGGGATCAGCCCCAGCATTTT.

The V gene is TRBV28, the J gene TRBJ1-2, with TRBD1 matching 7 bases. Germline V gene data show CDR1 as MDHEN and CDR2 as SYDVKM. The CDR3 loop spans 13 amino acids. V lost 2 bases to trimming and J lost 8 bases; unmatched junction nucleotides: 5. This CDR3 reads CASSLVGGVGYTF. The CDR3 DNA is TGTGCCAGCAGTTTAGTAGGGGGCGTAGGCTACACCTTC.

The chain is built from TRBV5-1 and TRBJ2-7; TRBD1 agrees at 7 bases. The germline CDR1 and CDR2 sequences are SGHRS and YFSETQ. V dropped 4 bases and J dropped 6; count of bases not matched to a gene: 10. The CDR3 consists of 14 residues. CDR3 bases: TGCGCCAGCAGCCTAAGGACAGGTCTGGGCGAGCAGTACTTC. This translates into CASSLRTGLGEQYF. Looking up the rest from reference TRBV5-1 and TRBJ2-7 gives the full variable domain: KAGVTQTPRYLIKTRGQQVTLSCSPISGHRSVSWYQQTPGQGLQFLFEYFSETQRNKGNFPGRFSGRQFSNSRSEMNVSTLELGDSALYLCASSLRTGLGEQYFGPGTRLTVT.

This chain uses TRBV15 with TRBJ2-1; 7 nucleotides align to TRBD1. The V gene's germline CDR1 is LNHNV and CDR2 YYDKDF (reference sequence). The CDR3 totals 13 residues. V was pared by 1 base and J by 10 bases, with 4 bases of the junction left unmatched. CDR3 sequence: CATSRGQGLEQFF. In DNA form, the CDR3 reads TGTGCCACCAGCAGAGGACAGGGATTGGAGCAGTTCTTC.